The T cell receptor beta chain described here comes from a study of HIV-infected patients and healthy controls. This clonotype occurred many times. TCRdb itself ran the 5' RACE reads through MiXCR, one entry per CDR3 protein. The table includes 55,000 to 70,000 distinct CDR3 sequences, less than 20% detected once. V shed 4 bases and J shed 3 bases, with 10 bases lying between them. Germline V lookup: CDR1 MGHDK, CDR2 SYGVNS. The CDR3 sequence is 13 residues long. Sequenced input: CD4+ T cells from blood. The clonotype was recovered from a human donor in good health. The chain links TRBV25-1 to TRBJ2-7; D is undetermined. As DNA, the CDR3 is TGTGCCAGCAGTGCCCTTGGTTTCTACGAGCAGTACTTC. Translation gives CASSALGFYEQYF.